This T cell receptor beta chain emerged from a study of shared clonotypes between healthy human individuals. Study-wide context: Per-donor plates numbered three CD4 naive, three CD4 memory, two CD8 naive and one CD8 memory.

The CDR3 extends over 15 amino acids. Trimming cost V 5 bases and J 7 bases, with 17 bases left between them. Germline V CDR1 and CDR2: SGHVS, FQNEAQ. Sequencing used immunoSEQ multiplex PCR; TCRdb keeps in-frame clones, though not all of them. The table shows fewer than 700,000 clones, with 90% to 95% occurring only once. In the naive CD8 group, cells lacked CD45RO and were positively selected for CCR7, so terminally differentiated effector memory CD45RA+ cells were left out. The clonotype was recovered from a woman in her twenties or thirties in good health. The chain joins TRBV7-8 to TRBJ1-4; TRBD1 is a possible D gene (6 bases). Source material: naive CD8+ T cells sorted from blood. Written as DNA, the CDR3 is TGTGCCAGCAGCCCACAACAGGGAGTTGGTGAAAAACTGTTTTTT. This sequence encodes CASSPQQGVGEKLFF.